This T cell receptor (beta chain) was recovered during a study of T cells in Graves' hyperthyroidism and ophthalmopathy. Study observations and caveats: It was a median around 6 months before onset that the model predicted ophthalmopathy. Most thyroid clonotypes with frequency above 0.001 were detected in blood.

Germline V gives CDR1 SQVTM, CDR2 ANQGSEA. This CDR3 is 13 amino acids long. Trimming pared 8 bases from V and 4 bases from J, leaving 15 bases between. About this clonotype itself: What it recognizes is unknown.

TCR beta CDR3 sequences were amplified from RNA transcripts. Researchers ran a first-round RT-PCR on the TCR CDR3 using the HTBI primer set. TCRdb re-called the multiplex PCR reads with MiXCR, one entry per CDR3 protein. The table lists just over 550,000 distinct CDR3 sequences, about half of them singletons. The sample consisted of peripheral blood or thyroid tissue (not recorded which). This TCR came from a woman aged 18-30 years with Graves' hyperthyroidism. V gene TRBV29-1 combines with J gene TRBJ1-3, with D unclear. The chain's CDR3 is CSLAPLPGNTIYF. In nucleotides, the CDR3 is TGCAGCTTAGCCCCGCTCCCCGGAAACACCATATATTTT.